This record concerns one T cell receptor beta chain sequence. The antigen remains undetermined. This record comes from a study of graft-versus-host responses after intestinal transplantation. The overall study: Anti-thymocyte globulin served as induction for all recipients, who then took tacrolimus and steroids for approximately 3 years. Study results and limitations: The recipient marrow held GvH clones, and some of them showed up first in ileum or blood.

V lost 2 bases to trimming and J lost 5 bases, with 12 bases between them. The CDR3 totals 14 residues. Germline CDR1 and CDR2: SNHLY and FYNNEI. Clones were read by immunoSEQ multiplex PCR, and TCRdb kept only the in-frame ones, dropping some. The sample holds around 90,000 clones, 92% seen once. The sequenced sample was unstimulated CD8+ T cells sorted from spleen or lymph node cells, obtained before transplant. This sequence joins TRBV2 and TRBJ2-5; tentatively, D is TRBD2 (5 bases). This receptor was identified in a human donor who was the organ donor for an intestinal transplant. The chain's CDR3 is CASSETRAPETQYF. The CDR3 nucleotides are TGTGCCAGCAGTGAAACGAGGGCTCCTGAGACCCAGTACTTC. Full variable domain (missing parts from reference TRBV2 and TRBJ2-5): EPEVTQTPSHQVTQMGQEVILRCVPISNHLYFYWYRQILGQKVEFLVSFYNNEISEKSEIFDDQFSVERPDGSNFTLKIRSTKLEDSAMYFCASSETRAPETQYFGPGTRLLVL.